These 19 T cell receptor beta chains were all obtained from the same sample, sequenced in a study of T cell responses to AZD1222 COVID-19 vaccine. Profiling relied on immunoSEQ multiplex PCR, and the TCRdb table lists in-frame clones only, not all of them. This table has around 110,000 clones, almost 90% appearing once. The input for sequencing was peripheral blood, taken on day 0 of AZD1222 vaccination. These receptors came from an adult in good health.

This chain joins TRBV2 and TRBJ2-1; D may be TRBD2 (6 bases). The CDR3 loop spans 15 amino acids. From germline, CDR1 is SNHLY and CDR2 FYNNEI. Trimming left V 6 bases short and J 6 bases short, with 18 bases between. Written as DNA, the CDR3 is TGTGCCAGCAGCCCCCCCGAGCGGGTCCTCAATGAGCAGTTCTTC. Translated: CASSPPERVLNEQFF.

Written as DNA, the CDR3 is TGTGCCAGCAGCTTAGAAGTGCGCTACGAGCAGTACTTC. Protein product: CASSLEVRYEQYF. J is TRBJ2-7 and V is TRBV7-2; D unclear. The V and J ends lost 1 base and 3 bases respectively, with 7 bases between them. Germline V lookup: CDR1 SGHTA, CDR2 FQGNSA. This CDR3 is built from 13 residues.

There are a few counts of this clone. The V gene is TRBV5-1, the J gene TRBJ1-1; D might be TRBD1 (6 bases). Germline V gene lookup returns CDR1 SGHRS and CDR2 YFSETQ. The CDR3 totals 16 residues. The germline V and J ends were trimmed by 1 base and 0 bases, with 13 bases remaining between them. In nucleotides, the CDR3 is TGCGCCAGCAGCTTGTCCGGACAGACTATGAACACTGAAGCTTTCTTT. This encodes CASSLSGQTMNTEAFF.

This clone has a handful of counts. The gene calls are TRBV6-2 or TRBV6-3 and TRBJ2-7; 7 bases line up with TRBD1. CDR3 length: 14 residues. Germline CDR1 reads MNHEY; CDR2 reads SVGEGT. V trimming: 6 bases; J trimming: 5 bases; junction bases outside the gene matches: 10. The CDR3 bases are TGTGCCAGCAGACCTAGACAGGGCCGGCACGAGCAGTACTTC. Its protein is CASRPRQGRHEQYF.

The chain couples TRBV7-2 to TRBJ2-2, with a possible D match to TRBD2 (5 bases). CDR1 and CDR2 from the germline V gene are SGHTA and FQGNSA. V shed 5 bases and J shed 6 bases, with 13 bases lying between them. The CDR3 loop spans 14 amino acids. The CDR3 is CASSPRRGSGELFF. DNA for the CDR3: TGTGCCAGCAGCCCTCGTCGGGGTTCCGGGGAGCTGTTTTTT.

The chain employs TRBV18 and TRBJ2-1, with 9 bases fitting TRBD2. V gave up 3 bases and J gave up 8 bases; unmatched junction bases: 17. Germline lookup yields CDR1 KGHSH and CDR2 LQKENI. The CDR3 totals 18 residues. The CDR3 loop is CASSPPLGGSGSLDEQFF. The CDR3 DNA sequence: TGTGCCAGCTCACCTCCCCTTGGTGGTAGCGGGAGTCTGGATGAGCAGTTCTTC.

This clone was detected only once. CDR3 sequence: CASSPGFPNTEAFF. CDR3 nucleotides: TGTGCCAGCAGCCCAGGATTCCCAAACACTGAAGCTTTCTTT. The chain links TRBV7-9 to TRBJ1-1; D is ambiguous. The V gene lost 5 bases and the J gene lost 2 bases, with 12 bases spanning the gap. The CDR3 covers 14 residues. Per the germline V gene, CDR1 is SEHNR and CDR2 is FQNEAQ (reference sequence).

The rearrangement links TRBV5-1 to TRBJ2-7; D assignment may be TRBD1 or TRBD2 (5 bases each). The CDR3 is 16 amino acids. V was trimmed by 0 bases and J by 0 bases, leaving 13 bases between them. Germline CDR1 is SGHRS and CDR2 is YFSETQ. The CDR3 here is CASSLAGAGSSYEQYF. CDR3 nucleotide sequence: TGCGCCAGCAGCTTGGCCGGGGCAGGGAGCTCCTACGAGCAGTACTTC.

The chain combines TRBV5-1 with TRBJ2-7; the match to TRBD2 covers 9 bases. Germline V gene data show CDR1 as SGHRS and CDR2 as YFSETQ. CDR3 size: 16 residues. V was pared by 0 bases and J by 2 bases, with 6 bases of the junction left unmatched. Written as DNA, the CDR3 is TGCGCCAGCAGCTTGGACAGCGGGGGGATACCCTACGAGCAGTACTTC. Amino acids: CASSLDSGGIPYEQYF.

The chain is built from TRBV28 and TRBJ1-1; the match to TRBD1 covers 7 bases. The CDR3 is made up of 14 amino acids. Trimming at V came to 2 bases and at J to 10 bases, leaving 10 bases not matched to a gene. From germline, CDR1 is MDHEN and CDR2 SYDVKM. As DNA, the CDR3 is TGTGCCAGCAGTTTACCGGGACAGAGGGCGGTAGCTTTCTTT. Its translation is CASSLPGQRAVAFF.

The chain uses TRBV10-2 and TRBJ1-1; D possibly corresponds to TRBD1 (6 bases). Germline CDR1 reads WSHSY; CDR2 reads SAAADI. The germline V and J ends were trimmed by 6 bases and 1 base, with 15 bases remaining between them. This CDR3 spans 15 amino acids. This CDR3 is CASSPLPGANTEAFF. In DNA, the CDR3 is TGCGCCAGCAGCCCCCTTCCAGGGGCGAACACTGAAGCTTTCTTT.

This clone was counted a single time. The chain is built from TRBV2 and TRBJ2-5, with 8 bases aligning to TRBD2. The CDR3 has 15 amino acids. J gave up 5 bases and V 1 base, and 6 bases lay outside the gene matches. Looked up from germline, CDR1 is SNHLY and CDR2 is FYNNEI. CDR3 region: CASSEGGTRRETQYF. The CDR3, as DNA: TGTGCCAGCAGTGAAGGCGGGACTAGGAGGGAGACCCAGTACTTC.

The genes are TRBV6-1 and TRBJ1-2; a weak D match, TRBD1 (5 bases). Trimming cost V 2 bases and J 6 bases, with 10 bases left between them. The germline gives CDR1 MNHNS, CDR2 SASEGT. The CDR3 is 13 residues long. CDR3 in amino acids: CASSELQVDGYTF. CDR3 nucleotide sequence: TGTGCCAGCAGTGAATTACAGGTTGATGGCTACACCTTC.

V usage is TRBV2 and J usage is TRBJ1-1; tentatively, D is TRBD1 (6 bases). Between the trimmed V and J ends, which lost 4 bases and 0 bases, there was a span of 9 bases. This CDR3 is 14 amino acids long. Germline V gene lookup returns CDR1 SNHLY and CDR2 FYNNEI. The CDR3 loop reads CASSAQGLNTEAFF. In DNA form, the CDR3 reads TGTGCCAGCAGTGCACAGGGTTTGAACACTGAAGCTTTCTTT.

This chain joins TRBV9 and TRBJ2-7, with 13 bases matching TRBD2. The CDR3 consists of 15 residues. Trimming removed 4 bases from V and 3 bases from J; junction bases left unmatched: 4. Germline V CDR1 and CDR2: SGDLS, YYNGEE. The CDR3 loop is CASSFGLAGVYEQYF. CDR3 bases: TGTGCCAGCAGCTTCGGACTAGCGGGGGTCTACGAGCAGTACTTC.

V gene TRBV2 combines with J gene TRBJ2-1; D unresolved. The V and J ends lost 9 bases and 6 bases respectively, with 15 bases between them. This CDR3 has 13 amino acids. Per the germline V gene, CDR1 is SNHLY and CDR2 is FYNNEI. DNA for the CDR3: TGTGCCAGACCCGAGACGGATCTCAATGAGCAGTTCTTC. The encoded protein is CARPETDLNEQFF.

The chain links TRBV7-8 to TRBJ1-4; TRBD1 agrees at 10 bases. Germline assignment: CDR1 SGHVS and CDR2 FQNEAQ. V trimming: 5 bases; J trimming: 4 bases; junction bases outside the gene matches: 4. The CDR3 runs to 15 residues. CDR3 DNA sequence: TGTGCCAGCAGCCCCCGGGACAGGGGTAATGAAAAACTGTTTTTT. The encoded protein is CASSPRDRGNEKLFF. The full variable domain, rest sourced from reference TRBV7-8 and TRBJ1-4, is GAGVSQSPRYKVAKRGQDVALRCDPISGHVSLFWYQQALGQGPEFLTYFQNEAQLDKSGLPSDRFFAERPEGSVSTLKIQRTQQEDSAVYLCASSPRDRGNEKLFFGSGTQLSVL.

The genes are TRBV20-1 and TRBJ1-2, with unresolved D. Trimming took 4 bases from V and 5 from J, leaving 8 bases between them. This CDR3 contains 11 residues. Germline V CDR1 and CDR2: DFQATT, SNEGSKA (reference sequence). The CDR3 loop is CSAIGWYGYTF. DNA of the CDR3: TGCAGTGCTATAGGGTGGTATGGCTACACCTTC.

This clone is a singleton in its sample. The rearrangement links TRBV27 to TRBJ1-6, with D tentatively TRBD1 (6 bases). V gave up 1 base and J gave up 9 bases, with 13 bases separating them. The CDR3 contains 15 residues. Germline CDR1 is MNHEY and CDR2 is SMNVEV (reference sequence). The CDR3 reads CASSLYGGGVSPLHF. CDR3 DNA: TGTGCCAGCAGTTTATATGGGGGCGGGGTTTCACCCCTCCACTTT.